Sequencing of this T cell receptor (beta chain) was carried out in a study of blood T cells in healthy people across ages. Germline V gives CDR1 DFQATT, CDR2 SNEGSKA (reference sequence). CDR3 length: 11 amino acids. V lost 6 bases to trimming and J lost 3 bases, with 8 bases between them. Comment on this clonotype: Its target is not known.

The second PCR ran about 6 to 12 cycles with a sample-barcoded 5' primer and J-beta primers. Every sample gave at least 2.5 million paired-end reads containing CDR3. MiXCR, run by TCRdb on the 5' RACE reads, gives a single entry per CDR3 protein. This repertoire shows roughly 500,000 distinct CDR3 sequences, approximately 30% found once; its top ten account for roughly 20%. Regarding the study as a whole: Roughly linearly, TCR beta diversity per million T cells fell as age increased.

The clonotype comes from a woman in her seventies in good health. The sequencing input was blood. This chain connects TRBV20-1 to TRBJ2-5; D remains unclear. CDR3 sequence: CSAQTEETQYF. The CDR3, as DNA: TGCAGTGCGCAAACCGAAGAGACCCAGTACTTC.